This TCR beta chain stems from a study of immune evolution from preneoplasia to lung adenocarcinoma. With 4 bases clipped from V and 5 bases from J, the junction kept 4 bases outside the gene matches. The CDR3 length is 14 residues. Per germline, CDR1 SGHAT and CDR2 FQDESV (reference sequence). Method: immunoSEQ multiplex PCR; TCRdb's copy keeps in-frame clones and lacks some. Of about 5,900 clones in the sample, around 78% were seen once. The table lists this clone with a few counts. The receptor's source is a donor older than 65 with lung adenocarcinoma. The chain carries TRBV11-1 and TRBJ2-2, with TRBD2 matching 7 bases. Material for sequencing was FFPE lung adenocarcinoma in situ tissue. The chain's CDR3 is CASSWTSGTGELFF. The CDR3 DNA reads as TGTGCCAGCAGCTGGACTAGTGGGACCGGGGAGCTGTTTTTT.